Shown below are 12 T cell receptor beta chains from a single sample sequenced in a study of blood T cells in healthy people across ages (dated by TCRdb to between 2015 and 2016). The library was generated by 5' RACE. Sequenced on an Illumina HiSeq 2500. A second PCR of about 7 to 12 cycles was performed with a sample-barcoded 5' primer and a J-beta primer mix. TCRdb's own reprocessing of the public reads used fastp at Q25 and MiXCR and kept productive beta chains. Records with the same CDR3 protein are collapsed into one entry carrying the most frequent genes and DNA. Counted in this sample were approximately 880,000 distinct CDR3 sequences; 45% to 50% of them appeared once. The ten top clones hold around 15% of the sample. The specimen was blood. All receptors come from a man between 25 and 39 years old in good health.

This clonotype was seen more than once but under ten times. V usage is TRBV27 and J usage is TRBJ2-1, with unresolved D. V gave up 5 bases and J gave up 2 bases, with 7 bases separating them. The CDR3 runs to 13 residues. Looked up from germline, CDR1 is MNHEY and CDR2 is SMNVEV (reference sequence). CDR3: CASSGGPYNEQFF. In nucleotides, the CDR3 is TGTGCCAGCAGTGGCGGCCCCTACAATGAGCAGTTCTTC.

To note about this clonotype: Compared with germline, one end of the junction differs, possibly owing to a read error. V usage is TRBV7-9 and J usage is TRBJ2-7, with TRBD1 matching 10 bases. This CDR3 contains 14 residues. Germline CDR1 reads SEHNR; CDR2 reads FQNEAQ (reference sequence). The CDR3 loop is CTSSFRQGAYEQYF. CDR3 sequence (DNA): TGTACCAGCAGCTTTCGACAGGGGGCTTACGAGCAGTACTTC.

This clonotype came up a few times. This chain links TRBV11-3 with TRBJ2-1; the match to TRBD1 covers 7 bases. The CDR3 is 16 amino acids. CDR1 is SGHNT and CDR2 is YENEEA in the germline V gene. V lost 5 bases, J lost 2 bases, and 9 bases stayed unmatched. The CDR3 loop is CASSPYEQGTYNEQFF. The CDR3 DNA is TGTGCCAGCAGCCCCTACGAACAGGGGACCTACAATGAGCAGTTCTTC.

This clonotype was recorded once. The CDR3: CASSYQQGLNTGELFF. The CDR3 DNA reads as TGTGCCAGCAGTTATCAACAGGGGTTGAACACCGGGGAGCTGTTTTTT. The chain recombines TRBV6-5 with TRBJ2-2, with TRBD1 identical over 7 bases. CDR3 length equals 16 residues. From germline, CDR1 is MNHEY and CDR2 SVGAGI. V shed 3 bases and J 1 base; nucleotides not matched to a gene: 5.

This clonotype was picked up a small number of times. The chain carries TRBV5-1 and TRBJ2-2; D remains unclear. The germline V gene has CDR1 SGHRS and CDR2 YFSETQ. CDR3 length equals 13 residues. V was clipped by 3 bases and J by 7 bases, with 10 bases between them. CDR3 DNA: TGCGCCAGCAGCTGGGAACCCATCGGGGAGCTGTTTTTT. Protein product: CASSWEPIGELFF. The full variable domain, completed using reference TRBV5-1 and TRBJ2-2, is KAGVTQTPRYLIKTRGQQVTLSCSPISGHRSVSWYQQTPGQGLQFLFEYFSETQRNKGNFPGRFSGRQFSNSRSEMNVSTLELGDSALYLCASSWEPIGELFFGEGSRLTVL.

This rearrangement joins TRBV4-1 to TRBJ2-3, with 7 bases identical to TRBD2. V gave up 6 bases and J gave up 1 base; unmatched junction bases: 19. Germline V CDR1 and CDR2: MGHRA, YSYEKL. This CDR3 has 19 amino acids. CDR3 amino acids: CASSIPSAGEGVGTDTQYF. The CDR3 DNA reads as TGCGCCAGCAGTATTCCGAGCGCGGGGGAAGGGGTGGGCACAGATACGCAGTATTTT.

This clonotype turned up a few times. CDR3 protein: CASSDSSGSLKETQYF. As DNA, the CDR3 is TGTGCCAGCAGCGATAGTTCCGGGAGCCTAAAAGAGACCCAGTACTTC. This rearrangement joins TRBV25-1 to TRBJ2-5, with D maybe TRBD2 (6 bases). The V end lost 6 bases, the J end lost 3 bases, and 20 bases lay between the germline ends. CDR1 is MGHDK, CDR2 SYGVNS, per germline. The CDR3 contains 16 residues.

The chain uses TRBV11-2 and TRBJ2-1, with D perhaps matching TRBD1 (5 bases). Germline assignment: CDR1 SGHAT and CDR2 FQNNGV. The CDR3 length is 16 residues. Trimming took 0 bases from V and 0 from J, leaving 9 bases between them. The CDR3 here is CASSLDPRVSYNEQFF. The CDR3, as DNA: TGTGCCAGCAGCTTAGATCCCAGGGTCTCCTACAATGAGCAGTTCTTC.

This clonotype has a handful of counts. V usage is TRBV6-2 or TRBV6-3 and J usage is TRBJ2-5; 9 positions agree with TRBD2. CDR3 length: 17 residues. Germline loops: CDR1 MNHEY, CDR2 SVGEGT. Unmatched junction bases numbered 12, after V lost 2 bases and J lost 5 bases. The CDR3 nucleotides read TGTGCCAGCAGTTACGGCTCCCTAGCGGGGCTCAAGGAGACCCAGTACTTC. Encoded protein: CASSYGSLAGLKETQYF.

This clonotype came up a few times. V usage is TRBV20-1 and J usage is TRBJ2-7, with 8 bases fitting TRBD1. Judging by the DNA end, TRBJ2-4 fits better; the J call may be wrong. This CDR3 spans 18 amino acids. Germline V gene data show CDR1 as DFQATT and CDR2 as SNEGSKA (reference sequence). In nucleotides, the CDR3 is TGCAGTGCTAGGGATGGTCAGGGGGCGCGCCCCGTAATGGACATTCAGTACTTC. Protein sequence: CSARDGQGARPVMDIQYF.

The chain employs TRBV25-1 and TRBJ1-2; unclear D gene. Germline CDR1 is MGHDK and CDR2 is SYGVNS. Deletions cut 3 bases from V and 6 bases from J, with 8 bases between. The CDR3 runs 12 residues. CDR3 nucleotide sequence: TGTGCCAGCAGTGAGCCTGCGGATGGCTACACCTTC. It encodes CASSEPADGYTF.

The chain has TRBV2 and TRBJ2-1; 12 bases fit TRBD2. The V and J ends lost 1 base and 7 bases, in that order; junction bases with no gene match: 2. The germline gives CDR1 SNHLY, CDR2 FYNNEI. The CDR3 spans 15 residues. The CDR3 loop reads CASSEVGTSGNEQFF. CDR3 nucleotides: TGTGCCAGCAGTGAAGTCGGGACTAGCGGGAATGAGCAGTTCTTC.